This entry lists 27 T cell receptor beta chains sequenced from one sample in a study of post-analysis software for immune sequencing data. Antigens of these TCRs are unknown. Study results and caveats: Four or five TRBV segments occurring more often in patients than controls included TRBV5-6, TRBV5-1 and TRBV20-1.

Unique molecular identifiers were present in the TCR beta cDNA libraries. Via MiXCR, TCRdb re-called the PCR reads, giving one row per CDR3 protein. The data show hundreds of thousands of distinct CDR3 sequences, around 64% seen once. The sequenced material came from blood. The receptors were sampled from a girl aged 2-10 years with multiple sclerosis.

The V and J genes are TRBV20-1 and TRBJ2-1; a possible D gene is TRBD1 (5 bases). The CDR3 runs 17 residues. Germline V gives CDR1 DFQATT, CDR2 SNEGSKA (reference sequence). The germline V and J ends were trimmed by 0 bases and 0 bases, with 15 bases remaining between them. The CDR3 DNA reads TGCAGTGCTAGAGATCTGGGGCCGGCTAGCTCCTACAATGAGCAGTTCTTC. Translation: CSARDLGPASSYNEQFF.

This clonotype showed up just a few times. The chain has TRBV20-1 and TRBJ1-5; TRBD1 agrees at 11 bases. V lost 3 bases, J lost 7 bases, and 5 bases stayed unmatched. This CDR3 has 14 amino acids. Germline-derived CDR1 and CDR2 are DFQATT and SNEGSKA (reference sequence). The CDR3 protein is CSASPGQGDQPQHF. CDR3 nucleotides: TGCAGTGCTAGTCCGGGACAGGGGGACCAGCCCCAGCATTTT.

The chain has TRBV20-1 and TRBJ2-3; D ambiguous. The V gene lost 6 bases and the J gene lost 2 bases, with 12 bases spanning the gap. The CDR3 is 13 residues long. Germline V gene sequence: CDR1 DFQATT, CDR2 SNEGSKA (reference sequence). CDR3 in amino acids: CSALKGSTDTQYF. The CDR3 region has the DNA TGCAGTGCGTTAAAAGGGTCCACAGATACGCAGTATTTT.

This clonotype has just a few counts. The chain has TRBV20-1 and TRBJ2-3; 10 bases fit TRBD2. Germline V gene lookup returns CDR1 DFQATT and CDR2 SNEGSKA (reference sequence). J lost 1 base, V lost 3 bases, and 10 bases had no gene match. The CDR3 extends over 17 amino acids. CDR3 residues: CSARGGTGTSGTDTQYF. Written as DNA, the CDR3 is TGCAGTGCTAGGGGGGGGACCGGGACTAGCGGCACAGATACGCAGTATTTT.

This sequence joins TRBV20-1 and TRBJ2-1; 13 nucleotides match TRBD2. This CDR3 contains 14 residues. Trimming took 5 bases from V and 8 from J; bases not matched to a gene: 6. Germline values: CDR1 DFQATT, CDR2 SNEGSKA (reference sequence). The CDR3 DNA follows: TGCAGTGCTTACGGACTAGCGGGAGTGTATGAGCAGTTCTTC. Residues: CSAYGLAGVYEQFF.

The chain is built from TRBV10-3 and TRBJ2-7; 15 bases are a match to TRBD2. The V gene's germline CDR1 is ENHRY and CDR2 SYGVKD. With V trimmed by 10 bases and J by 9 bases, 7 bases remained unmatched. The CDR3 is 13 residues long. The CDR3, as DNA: TGTGCCAGCCGAGGACTAGCGGGAGGGCGGCAGTACTTC. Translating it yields CASRGLAGGRQYF.

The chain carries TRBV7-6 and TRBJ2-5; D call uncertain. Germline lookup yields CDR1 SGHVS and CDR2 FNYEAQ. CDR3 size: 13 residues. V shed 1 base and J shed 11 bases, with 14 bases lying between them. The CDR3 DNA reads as TGTGCCAGCAGCTTAGAACTTTACAATGGGCAGTACTTC. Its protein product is CASSLELYNGQYF.

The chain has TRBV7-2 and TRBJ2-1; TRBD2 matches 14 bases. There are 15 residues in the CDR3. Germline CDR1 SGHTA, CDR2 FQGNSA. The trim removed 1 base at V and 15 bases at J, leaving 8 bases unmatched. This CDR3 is CASSLGTSGRNKRFF. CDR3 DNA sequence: TGTGCCAGCAGCTTAGGGACTAGCGGGAGGAATAAGAGGTTCTTC.

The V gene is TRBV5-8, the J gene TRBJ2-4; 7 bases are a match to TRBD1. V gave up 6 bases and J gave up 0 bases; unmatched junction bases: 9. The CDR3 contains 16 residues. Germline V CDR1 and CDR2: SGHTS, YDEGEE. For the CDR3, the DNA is TGTGCCAGCATCCCTCGGGACAGCCTAGCCAAAAACATTCAGTACTTC. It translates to CASIPRDSLAKNIQYF.

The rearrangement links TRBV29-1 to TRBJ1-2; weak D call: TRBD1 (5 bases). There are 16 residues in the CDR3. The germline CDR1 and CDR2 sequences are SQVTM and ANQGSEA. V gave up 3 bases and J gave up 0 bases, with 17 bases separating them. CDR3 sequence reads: CSVDKGKTDTNYGYTF. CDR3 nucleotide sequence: TGCAGCGTTGACAAGGGGAAGACAGATACTAACTATGGCTACACCTTC.

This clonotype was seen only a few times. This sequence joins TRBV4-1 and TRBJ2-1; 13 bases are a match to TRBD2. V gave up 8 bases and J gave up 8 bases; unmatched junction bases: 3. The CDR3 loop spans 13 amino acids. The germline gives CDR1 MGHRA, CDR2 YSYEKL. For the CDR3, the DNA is TGCGCCAGCGGGACTAGCGGGGTGCATGAGCAGTTCTTC. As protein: CASGTSGVHEQFF.

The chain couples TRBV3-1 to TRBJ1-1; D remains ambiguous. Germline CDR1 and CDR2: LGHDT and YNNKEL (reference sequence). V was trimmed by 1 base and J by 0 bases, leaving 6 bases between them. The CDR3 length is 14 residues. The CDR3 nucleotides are TGTGCCAGCAGCCAAGGGCAGATGAACACTGAAGCTTTCTTT. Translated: CASSQGQMNTEAFF.

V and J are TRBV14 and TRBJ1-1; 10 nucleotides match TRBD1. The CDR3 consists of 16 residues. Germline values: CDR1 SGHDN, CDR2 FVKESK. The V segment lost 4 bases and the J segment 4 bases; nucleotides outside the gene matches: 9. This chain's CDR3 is CASSLRTGGRSTEAFF. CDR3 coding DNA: TGTGCCAGCAGCCTAAGGACAGGGGGAAGGAGCACTGAAGCTTTCTTT. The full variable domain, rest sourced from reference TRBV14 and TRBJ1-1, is EAGVTQFPSHSVIEKGQTVTLRCDPISGHDNLYWYRRVMGKEIKFLLHFVKESKQDESGMPNNRFLAERTGGTYSTLKVQPAELEDSGVYFCASSLRTGGRSTEAFFGQGTRLTVV.

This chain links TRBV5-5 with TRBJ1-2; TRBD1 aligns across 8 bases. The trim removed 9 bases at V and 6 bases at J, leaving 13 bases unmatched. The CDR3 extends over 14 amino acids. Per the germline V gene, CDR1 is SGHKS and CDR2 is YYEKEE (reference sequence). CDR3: CATRTGKIGDGYTF. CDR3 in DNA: TGTGCCACCAGGACAGGGAAAATAGGCGATGGCTACACCTTC.

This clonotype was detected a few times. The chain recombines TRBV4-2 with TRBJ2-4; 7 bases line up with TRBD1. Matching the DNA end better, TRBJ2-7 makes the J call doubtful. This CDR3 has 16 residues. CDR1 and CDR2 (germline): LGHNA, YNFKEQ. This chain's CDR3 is CASSPNSGTATREQYF. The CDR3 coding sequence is TGTGCCAGCAGCCCGAACTCCGGGACAGCGACGCGCGAGCAGTACTTC.

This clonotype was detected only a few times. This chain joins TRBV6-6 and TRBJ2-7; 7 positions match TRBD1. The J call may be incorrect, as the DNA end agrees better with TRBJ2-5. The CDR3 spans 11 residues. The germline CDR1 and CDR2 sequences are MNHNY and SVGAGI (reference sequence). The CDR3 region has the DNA TGTGCCAGCCTACAGGGGGAGACCCAGTACTTC. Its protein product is CASLQGETQYF.

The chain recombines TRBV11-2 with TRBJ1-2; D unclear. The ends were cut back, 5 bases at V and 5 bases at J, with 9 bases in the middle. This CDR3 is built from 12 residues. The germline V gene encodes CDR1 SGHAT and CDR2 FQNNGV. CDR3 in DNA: TGTGCCAGCAGCCCTGAGGGTTATGGCTACACCTTC. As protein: CASSPEGYGYTF.

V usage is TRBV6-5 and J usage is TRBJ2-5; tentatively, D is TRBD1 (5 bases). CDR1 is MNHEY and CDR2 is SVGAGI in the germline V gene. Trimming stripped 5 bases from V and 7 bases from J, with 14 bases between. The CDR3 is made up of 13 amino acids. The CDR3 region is CASSPESRGTQYF. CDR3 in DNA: TGTGCCAGCAGTCCTGAATCTAGGGGGACCCAGTACTTC.

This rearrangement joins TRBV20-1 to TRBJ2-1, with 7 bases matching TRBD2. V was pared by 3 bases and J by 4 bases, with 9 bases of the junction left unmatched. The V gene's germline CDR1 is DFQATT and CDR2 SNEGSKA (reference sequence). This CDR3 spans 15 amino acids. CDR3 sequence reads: CSASGAGVLYNEQFF. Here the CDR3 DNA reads TGCAGTGCTAGTGGGGCGGGAGTGCTGTACAATGAGCAGTTCTTC.

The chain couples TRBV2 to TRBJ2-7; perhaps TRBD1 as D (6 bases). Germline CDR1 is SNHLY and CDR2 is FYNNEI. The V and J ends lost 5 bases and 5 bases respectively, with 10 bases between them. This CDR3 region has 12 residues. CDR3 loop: CASSLTGHEQYF. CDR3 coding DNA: TGTGCCAGCAGTTTAACAGGGCACGAGCAGTACTTC. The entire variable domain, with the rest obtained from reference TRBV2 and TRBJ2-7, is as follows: EPEVTQTPSHQVTQMGQEVILRCVPISNHLYFYWYRQILGQKVEFLVSFYNNEISEKSEIFDDQFSVERPDGSNFTLKIRSTKLEDSAMYFCASSLTGHEQYFGPGTRLTVT.

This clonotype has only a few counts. The CDR3 spells CASSPWGTGGGGQPQHF. Written as DNA, the CDR3 is TGCGCCAGCAGTCCCTGGGGGACAGGTGGTGGAGGGCAGCCCCAGCATTTT. This chain joins TRBV10-2 and TRBJ1-5, with 8 nucleotides matching TRBD1. In germline, CDR1 is WSHSY, CDR2 SAAADI. J lost 7 bases, V lost 5 bases, and 16 bases had no gene match. The CDR3 spans 17 residues.

CDR3 DNA sequence: TGTGCCAGCAGCTTATGGGGCACACACAATGAGCAGTTCTTC. Amino acids: CASSLWGTHNEQFF. The chain combines TRBV7-3 with TRBJ2-1; D perhaps matches TRBD1 (5 bases). The CDR3 is 14 amino acids. Trimming pared 2 bases from V and 5 bases from J, leaving 10 bases between. The germline gives CDR1 SGHTA, CDR2 FQGTGA.

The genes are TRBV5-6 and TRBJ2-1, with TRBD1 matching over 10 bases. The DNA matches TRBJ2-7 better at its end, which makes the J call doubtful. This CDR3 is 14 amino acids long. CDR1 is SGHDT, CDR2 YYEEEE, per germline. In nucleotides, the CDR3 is TGTGCCAGCAGCTCTGGGACAGGGGTACGCGAGCAGTACTTC. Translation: CASSSGTGVREQYF.

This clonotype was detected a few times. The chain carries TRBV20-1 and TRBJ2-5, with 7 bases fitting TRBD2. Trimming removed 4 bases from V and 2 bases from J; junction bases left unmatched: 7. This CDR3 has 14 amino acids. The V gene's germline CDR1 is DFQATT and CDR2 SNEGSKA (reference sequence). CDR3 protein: CSAKPSGYQETQYF. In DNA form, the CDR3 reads TGCAGTGCTAAGCCTAGCGGCTATCAAGAGACCCAGTACTTC.

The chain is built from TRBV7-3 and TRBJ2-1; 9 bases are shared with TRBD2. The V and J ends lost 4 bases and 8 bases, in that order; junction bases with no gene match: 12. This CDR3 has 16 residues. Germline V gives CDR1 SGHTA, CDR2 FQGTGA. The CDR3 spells CASSSLSGSLLDEQFF. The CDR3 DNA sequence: TGTGCCAGCAGCTCCCTTAGCGGGAGCCTCTTGGATGAGCAGTTCTTC.

CDR3 DNA sequence: TGTGCCAGCAGCGGTCGGACAGGGCGGTCCTACGAGCAGTACTTC. Protein: CASSGRTGRSYEQYF. The V and J genes are TRBV7-6 and TRBJ2-7, with 8 bases lining up with TRBD1. After removal of 5 bases from V and 1 base from J, the junction contained 7 bases not matched to a gene. Germline V gene data show CDR1 as SGHVS and CDR2 as FNYEAQ. This CDR3 is built from 15 residues. The entire variable domain, with the rest obtained from reference TRBV7-6 and TRBJ2-7, is as follows: GAGVSQSPRYKVTKRGQDVALRCDPISGHVSLYWYRQALGQGPEFLTYFNYEAQQDKSGLPNDRFSAERPEGSISTLTIQRTEQRDSAMYRCASSGRTGRSYEQYFGPGTRLTVT.

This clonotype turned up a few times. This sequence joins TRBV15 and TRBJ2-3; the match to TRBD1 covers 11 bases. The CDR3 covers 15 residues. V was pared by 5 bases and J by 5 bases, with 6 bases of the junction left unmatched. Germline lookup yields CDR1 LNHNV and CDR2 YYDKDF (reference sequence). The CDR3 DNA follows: TGTGCCACCAGCTTGGGGGGGACAGGGGGAGATACGCAGTATTTT. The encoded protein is CATSLGGTGGDTQYF.